One and the same sample provided the 8 T cell receptor beta chains below, sequenced in a study of human T cells and chemical hapten exposure. TCRdb processed the RACE reads anew with MiXCR; each CDR3 protein has one entry. Of about 69,000 distinct CDR3 sequences listed, 32% were seen once; the top ten hold about 10%. The time point here: patch test 1, 2 weeks after DPC sensitization. Treatment: therapeutic diphenylcyclopropenone sensitization with weekly scalp DPC. The sequences come from whole blood, collected in connection with sensitization to the hapten diphenylcyclopropenone (DPC). The receptors stem from a man aged 40-49 years with alopecia areata. Some clones in this sample may be carry-over from other donors' samples.

The V gene is TRBV19, the J gene TRBJ2-7; 15 nucleotides line up with TRBD2. The V gene end was trimmed by 6 bases and the J gene end by 5 bases; junction bases not matched to a gene: 8. CDR1 and CDR2 (germline): LNHDA, SQIVND (reference sequence). This CDR3 has 16 residues. CDR3 sequence: CASSPQGLAGGHEQYF. Here the CDR3 DNA reads TGTGCCAGTAGCCCCCAGGGACTAGCGGGAGGCCACGAGCAGTACTTC.

This clonotype appeared a few times. The rearrangement uses TRBV5-1 and TRBJ1-1, with 9 bases lining up with TRBD1. Germline V CDR1 and CDR2: SGHRS, YFSETQ. The CDR3 has 14 residues. After removal of 2 bases from V and 10 bases from J, the junction contained 9 bases not matched to a gene. CDR3 sequence: CASSLTPGQGPAFF. CDR3 nucleotides: TGCGCCAGCAGCTTAACACCGGGACAGGGTCCAGCTTTCTTT.

The V gene is TRBV7-6, the J gene TRBJ2-1, with a possible D match to TRBD2 (6 bases). CDR3 length equals 15 residues. Germline V gives CDR1 SGHVS, CDR2 FNYEAQ. Trimming shortened V by 0 bases and J by 5 bases, and 11 bases separated the two germline ends. The CDR3 nucleotides read TGTGCCAGCAGCTTAGCGGGCGGGGTGGACAATGAGCAGTTCTTC. It specifies CASSLAGGVDNEQFF.

The chain couples TRBV9 to TRBJ2-1, with TRBD2 identical over 10 bases. The J segment lost 6 bases and the V segment lost 0 bases, leaving 9 bases of the junction unmatched. CDR1 is SGDLS and CDR2 is YYNGEE in the germline V gene. The CDR3 is 17 residues long. The CDR3 protein is CASSVVALAGEGNEQFF. As DNA, the CDR3 is TGTGCCAGCAGCGTAGTCGCTCTAGCGGGAGAAGGCAATGAGCAGTTCTTC.

The V and J genes are TRBV7-9 and TRBJ2-1; no clear D gene. Germline lookup yields CDR1 SEHNR and CDR2 FQNEAQ (reference sequence). Deletions cut 0 bases from V and 7 bases from J, with 7 bases between. The CDR3 consists of 13 residues. CDR3 nucleotide sequence: TGTGCCAGCAGCTTAGCAGAGAGGAATGAGCAGTTCTTC. Its protein product is CASSLAERNEQFF.

This clonotype was detected a few times. The chain is built from TRBV10-3 and TRBJ1-5; no firm D call. Germline V CDR1 and CDR2: ENHRY, SYGVKD. V shed 6 bases and J shed 8 bases, with 14 bases lying between them. The CDR3 runs to 13 residues. The CDR3 sequence: CAISDGIREPQHF. DNA for the CDR3: TGTGCCATCAGCGACGGGATTCGCGAGCCCCAGCATTTT.

This clonotype has just a few counts. The chain uses TRBV29-1 and TRBJ2-3, with 11 bases matching TRBD1. Germline-derived CDR1 and CDR2 are SQVTM and ANQGSEA. V shed 2 bases, J shed 4 bases, and the junction held 11 bases outside the gene matches. The CDR3 contains 17 residues. In nucleotides, the CDR3 is TGCAGCGTTGAAACCGGCCTGGGACAGGGGGTCCCAGATACGCAGTATTTT. Its protein product is CSVETGLGQGVPDTQYF.

The rearrangement joins TRBV2 to TRBJ2-7, with D possibly being TRBD1 (7 bases). From germline, CDR1 is SNHLY and CDR2 FYNNEI. With 10 bases removed from V and 5 bases from J, the gap between germline ends came to 21 bases. This CDR3 contains 14 residues. The CDR3: CATSPGGPIDEQYF. CDR3 coding DNA: TGTGCCACATCCCCAGGGGGGCCCATCGACGAGCAGTACTTC.